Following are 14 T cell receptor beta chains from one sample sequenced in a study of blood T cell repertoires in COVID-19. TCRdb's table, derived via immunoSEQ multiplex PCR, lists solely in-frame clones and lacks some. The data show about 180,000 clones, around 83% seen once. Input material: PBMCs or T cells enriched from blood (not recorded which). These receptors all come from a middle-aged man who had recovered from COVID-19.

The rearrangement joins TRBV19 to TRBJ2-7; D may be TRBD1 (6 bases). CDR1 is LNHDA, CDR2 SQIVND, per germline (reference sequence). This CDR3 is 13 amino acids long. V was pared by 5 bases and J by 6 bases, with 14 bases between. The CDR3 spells CASSVRDNGEQYF. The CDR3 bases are TGTGCCAGTAGTGTCCGGGACAACGGCGAGCAGTACTTC.

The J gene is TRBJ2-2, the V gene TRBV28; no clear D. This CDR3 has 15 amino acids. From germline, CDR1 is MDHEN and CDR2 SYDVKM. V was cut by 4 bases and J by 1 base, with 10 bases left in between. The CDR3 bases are TGTGCCAGCAGTTGGTCGAGACTGAACACCGGGGAGCTGTTTTTT. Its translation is CASSWSRLNTGELFF.

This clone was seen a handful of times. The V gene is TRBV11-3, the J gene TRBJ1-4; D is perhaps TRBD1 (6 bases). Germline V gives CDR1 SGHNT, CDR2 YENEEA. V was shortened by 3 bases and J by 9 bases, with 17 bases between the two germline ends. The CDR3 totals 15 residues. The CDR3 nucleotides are TGTGCCAGCAGCTTTCCAGGGATACAGGGTCAAAAACTGTTTTTT. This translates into CASSFPGIQGQKLFF.

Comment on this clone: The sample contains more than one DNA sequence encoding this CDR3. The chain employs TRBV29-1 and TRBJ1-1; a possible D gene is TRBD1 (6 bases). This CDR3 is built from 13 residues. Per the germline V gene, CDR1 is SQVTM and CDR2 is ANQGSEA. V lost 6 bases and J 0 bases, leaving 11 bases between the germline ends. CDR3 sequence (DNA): TGCAGCGTAGTTGGACAGCTGAACACTGAAGCTTTCTTT. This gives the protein CSVVGQLNTEAFF. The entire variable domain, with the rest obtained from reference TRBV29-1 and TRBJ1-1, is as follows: SAVISQKPSRDICQRGTSLTIQCQVDSQVTMMFWYRQQPGQSLTLIATANQGSEATYESGFVIDKFPISRPNLTFSTLTVSNMSPEDSSIYLCSVVGQLNTEAFFGQGTRLTVV.

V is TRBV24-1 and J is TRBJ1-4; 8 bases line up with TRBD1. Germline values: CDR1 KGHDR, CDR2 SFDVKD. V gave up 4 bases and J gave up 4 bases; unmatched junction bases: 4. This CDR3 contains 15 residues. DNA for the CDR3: TGTGCCACCAGTGACTCAGGGGGCGTTAATGAAAAACTGTTTTTT. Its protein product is CATSDSGGVNEKLFF.

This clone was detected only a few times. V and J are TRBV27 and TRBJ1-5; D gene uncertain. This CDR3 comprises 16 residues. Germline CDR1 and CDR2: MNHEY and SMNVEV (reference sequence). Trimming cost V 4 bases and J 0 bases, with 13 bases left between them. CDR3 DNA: TGTGCCAGCAGTTCGTCTCAGGAATATAGCAATCAGCCCCAGCATTTT. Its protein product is CASSSSQEYSNQPQHF.

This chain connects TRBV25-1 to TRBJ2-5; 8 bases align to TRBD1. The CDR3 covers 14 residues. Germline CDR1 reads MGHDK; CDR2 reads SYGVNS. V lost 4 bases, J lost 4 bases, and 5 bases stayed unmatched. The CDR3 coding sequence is TGTGCCAGCAGTGGTGGACAGGGAGGAGAGACCCAGTACTTC. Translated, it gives CASSGGQGGETQYF.

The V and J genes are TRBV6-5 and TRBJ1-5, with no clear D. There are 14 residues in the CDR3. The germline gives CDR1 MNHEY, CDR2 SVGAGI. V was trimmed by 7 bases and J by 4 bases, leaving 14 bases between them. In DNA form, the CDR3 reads TGTGCCAGCACCCAAAGGCGCGGGAATCAGCCCCAGCATTTT. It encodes CASTQRRGNQPQHF.

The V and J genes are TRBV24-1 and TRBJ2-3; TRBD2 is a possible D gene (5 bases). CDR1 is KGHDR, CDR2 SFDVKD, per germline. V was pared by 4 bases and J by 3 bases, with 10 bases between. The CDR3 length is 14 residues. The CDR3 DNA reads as TGTGCCACCAGTGACCGGTCGGGGACAGATACGCAGTATTTT. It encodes CATSDRSGTDTQYF.

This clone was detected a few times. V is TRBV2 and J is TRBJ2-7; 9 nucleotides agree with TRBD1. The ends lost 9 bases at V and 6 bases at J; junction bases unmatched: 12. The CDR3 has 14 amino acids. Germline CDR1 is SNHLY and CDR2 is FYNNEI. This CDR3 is CASQPRQGVSEQYF. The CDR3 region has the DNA TGTGCCAGTCAACCACGACAGGGGGTGAGCGAGCAGTACTTC. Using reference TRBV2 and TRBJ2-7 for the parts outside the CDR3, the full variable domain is EPEVTQTPSHQVTQMGQEVILRCVPISNHLYFYWYRQILGQKVEFLVSFYNNEISEKSEIFDDQFSVERPDGSNFTLKIRSTKLEDSAMYFCASQPRQGVSEQYFGPGTRLTVT.

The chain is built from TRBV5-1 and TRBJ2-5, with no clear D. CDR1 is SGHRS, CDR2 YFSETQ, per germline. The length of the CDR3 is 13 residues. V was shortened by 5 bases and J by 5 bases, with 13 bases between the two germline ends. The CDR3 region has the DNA TGCGCCAGCAGGTCGGGTGGTAGGGAGACCCAGTACTTC. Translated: CASRSGGRETQYF. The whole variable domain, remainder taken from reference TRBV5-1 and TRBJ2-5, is KAGVTQTPRYLIKTRGQQVTLSCSPISGHRSVSWYQQTPGQGLQFLFEYFSETQRNKGNFPGRFSGRQFSNSRSEMNVSTLELGDSALYLCASRSGGRETQYFGPGTRLLVL.

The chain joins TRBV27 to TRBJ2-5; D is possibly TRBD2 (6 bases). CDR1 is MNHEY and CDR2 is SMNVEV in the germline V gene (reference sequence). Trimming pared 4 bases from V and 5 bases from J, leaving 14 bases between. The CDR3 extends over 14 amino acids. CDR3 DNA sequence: TGTGCCAGCAGTTACCGGGACTCGAAGGAGACCCAGTACTTC. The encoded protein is CASSYRDSKETQYF.

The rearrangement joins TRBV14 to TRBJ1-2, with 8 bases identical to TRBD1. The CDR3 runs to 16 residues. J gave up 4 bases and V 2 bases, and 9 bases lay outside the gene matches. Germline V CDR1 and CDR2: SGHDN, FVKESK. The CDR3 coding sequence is TGTGCCAGCAGCCAAAGAGGTCCGGACAGGGTCTATGGCTACACCTTC. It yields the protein CASSQRGPDRVYGYTF.

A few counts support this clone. CDR3 in DNA: TGTGCCAGCAGGTCCGGGACAGGGAGGACTAGCGAGCAGTACTTC. Its translation: CASRSGTGRTSEQYF. The chain carries TRBV6-5 and TRBJ2-7, with 9 nucleotides matching TRBD1. Germline loops: CDR1 MNHEY, CDR2 SVGAGI. V lost 6 bases to trimming and J lost 6 bases; unmatched junction nucleotides: 12. This CDR3 region has 15 residues.